These 26 T cell receptor beta chains were sequenced from one sample in a study of blood T cell repertoires in COVID-19. Measured with immunoSEQ multiplex PCR; TCRdb has only the in-frame clones, and not every one. The data hold more than 300,000 clones, with around 92% observed a single time. The specimen sequenced was peripheral blood. The receptors here all came from a woman aged 25 to 45 with COVID-19, enrolled during active disease.

This chain joins TRBV9 and TRBJ2-2, with TRBD2 matching over 9 bases. The CDR3 sequence is 16 residues long. After removal of 2 bases from V and 6 bases from J, the junction contained 8 bases not matched to a gene. CDR1 is SGDLS, CDR2 YYNGEE, per germline. In DNA form, the CDR3 reads TGTGCCAGCAGCGTTGACGGCGGGGGGGCGCCCGGGGAGCTGTTTTTT. Its translation: CASSVDGGGAPGELFF.

The rearrangement joins TRBV4-2 to TRBJ1-2; weak D call: TRBD1 (6 bases). The CDR3 totals 13 residues. Deletions cut 4 bases from V and 2 bases from J, with 8 bases between. Germline loops: CDR1 LGHNA, CDR2 YNFKEQ. The CDR3 DNA reads as TGTGCCAGCAGCCCCGGACAGAACTATGGCTACACCTTC. Its protein product is CASSPGQNYGYTF.

The chain joins TRBV6-2 or TRBV6-3 to TRBJ2-5; 9 bases match TRBD2. Germline CDR1 reads MNHEY; CDR2 reads SVGEGT. V was pared by 2 bases and J by 2 bases, with 6 bases of the junction left unmatched. The CDR3 sequence is 16 residues long. DNA of the CDR3: TGTGCCAGCAGTTACGTGATAGCGGGGGCTCAAGAGACCCAGTACTTC. This encodes CASSYVIAGAQETQYF.

V is TRBV7-2 and J is TRBJ2-2; D is ambiguous. The CDR3 sequence is 12 residues long. V was clipped by 3 bases and J by 8 bases, with 7 bases between them. Germline CDR1 SGHTA, CDR2 FQGNSA. The CDR3 is CASSFLVGELFF. As DNA, the CDR3 is TGTGCCAGCAGCTTCCTTGTGGGGGAGCTGTTTTTT.

V usage is TRBV4-1 and J usage is TRBJ1-1, with no clear D. This CDR3 region has 14 residues. The V and J ends lost 0 bases and 8 bases respectively, with 13 bases between them. CDR1 is MGHRA, CDR2 YSYEKL, per germline. In DNA, the CDR3 is TGCGCCAGCAGCCAAGATAAGGACGGGAACGAAGCTTTCTTT. This encodes CASSQDKDGNEAFF.

The chain couples TRBV24-1 to TRBJ1-5, with 8 bases identical to TRBD1. V lost 5 bases and J lost 5; bases outside the gene matches: 4. Germline V CDR1 and CDR2: KGHDR, SFDVKD. The CDR3 contains 14 residues. The CDR3 region has the DNA TGTGCCACCAGTGGCGGACAGGGTTATCAGCCCCAGCATTTT. Its protein is CATSGGQGYQPQHF.

The chain is built from TRBV4-1 and TRBJ1-4; 9 bases map to TRBD1. Germline lookup yields CDR1 MGHRA and CDR2 YSYEKL. The ends lost 8 bases at V and 6 bases at J; junction bases unmatched: 4. CDR3 size: 13 residues. The CDR3: CASGGTGYEKLFF. CDR3 coding DNA: TGCGCCAGCGGTGGGACAGGGTATGAAAAACTGTTTTTT.

The chain recombines TRBV7-9 with TRBJ1-1, with TRBD1 matching over 8 bases. Germline-derived CDR1 and CDR2 are SEHNR and FQNEAQ (reference sequence). V shed 5 bases and J 3 bases; nucleotides not matched to a gene: 11. The CDR3 length is 16 residues. CDR3 in amino acids: CASSRTGGSEDTEAFF. CDR3 sequence (DNA): TGTGCCAGCAGCCGTACAGGGGGGAGTGAGGACACTGAAGCTTTCTTT.

The chain uses TRBV7-9 and TRBJ2-3; 7 bases match TRBD2. Germline V lookup: CDR1 SEHNR, CDR2 FQNEAQ (reference sequence). Trimming at V came to 2 bases and at J to 3 bases, leaving 5 bases not matched to a gene. There are 15 residues in the CDR3. The CDR3 coding sequence is TGTGCCAGCAGCTTACAGGGCGGGGGTACAGATACGCAGTATTTT. The encoded protein is CASSLQGGGTDTQYF.

V and J are TRBV5-1 and TRBJ1-2; D ambiguous. The germline CDR1 and CDR2 sequences are SGHRS and YFSETQ. The CDR3 runs to 15 residues. The V gene lost 0 bases and the J gene lost 7 bases, with 16 bases spanning the gap. The chain's CDR3 is CASSLGPNAGSGYTF. For the CDR3, the DNA is TGCGCCAGCAGCTTGGGACCAAACGCGGGCAGTGGCTACACCTTC.

The chain recombines TRBV24-1 with TRBJ1-2; D remains unclear. Germline values: CDR1 KGHDR, CDR2 SFDVKD. V lost 9 bases, J lost 0 bases, and 7 bases lay in between. This CDR3 has 12 residues. The CDR3 DNA reads as TGTGCCACCTCTAGATCTAACTATGGCTACACCTTC. Amino acid sequence: CATSRSNYGYTF.

The chain uses TRBV18 and TRBJ1-5; D may be TRBD1 (6 bases). Trimming pared 3 bases from V and 0 bases from J, leaving 12 bases between. The CDR3 covers 16 residues. CDR1 and CDR2 (germline): KGHSH, LQKENI. The CDR3 is CASSPDRMGSNQPQHF. CDR3 nucleotides: TGTGCCAGCTCACCGGACAGAATGGGTAGCAATCAGCCCCAGCATTTT. The whole variable domain, remainder taken from reference TRBV18 and TRBJ1-5, is NAGVMQNPRHLVRRRGQEARLRCSPMKGHSHVYWYRQLPEEGLKFMVYLQKENIIDESGMPKERFSAEFPKEGPSILRIQQVVRGDSAAYFCASSPDRMGSNQPQHFGDGTRLSIL.

This rearrangement joins TRBV10-3 to TRBJ2-3; TRBD2 matches 7 bases. The CDR3 contains 13 residues. Germline CDR1 is ENHRY and CDR2 is SYGVKD. J lost 0 bases, V lost 7 bases, and 1 base had no gene match. The CDR3 region is CAIMGGSTDTQYF. CDR3 in DNA: TGTGCCATCATGGGGGGGAGCACAGATACGCAGTATTTT.

The gene calls are TRBV3-1 (or the pseudogene TRBV3-2) and TRBJ2-5; no firm D call. From germline, CDR1 is LGHDT and CDR2 YNNKEL (reference sequence). The CDR3 consists of 16 residues. The V and J ends lost 6 bases and 7 bases respectively, with 24 bases between them. The CDR3 DNA sequence: TGTGCCAGCAGTCCCGTGGGCAGTTGGCCCCTGGGGACCCAGTACTTC. Protein sequence: CASSPVGSWPLGTQYF.

This clone was detected a few times. The rearrangement uses TRBV11-3 and TRBJ2-2; D unresolved. Trimming took off 1 base at V and 4 bases at J, with 7 bases between the two ends. The CDR3 consists of 14 residues. Germline CDR1 and CDR2: SGHNT and YENEEA. The CDR3 region is CASSLGSSTGELFF. CDR3 in DNA: TGTGCCAGCAGCTTAGGTAGTAGCACCGGGGAGCTGTTTTTT.

The rearrangement joins TRBV5-1 to TRBJ2-3; TRBD2 matches at 14 bases. Germline trimming cut 1 base from V and 3 bases from J; bases unmatched to any gene: 4. This CDR3 region has 17 residues. Germline V gene sequence: CDR1 SGHRS, CDR2 YFSETQ. The CDR3 here is CASSLMTSGGATDTQYF. The CDR3 DNA reads TGCGCCAGCAGCTTGATGACTAGCGGGGGGGCGACAGATACGCAGTATTTT.

This clone was recorded a few times. The V and J genes are TRBV20-1 and TRBJ1-1; D is ambiguous. The V gene lost 3 bases and the J gene lost 6 bases, with 14 bases spanning the gap. Germline V lookup: CDR1 DFQATT, CDR2 SNEGSKA (reference sequence). The CDR3 runs to 13 residues. The CDR3 reads CSASDGQRAEAFF. The CDR3 DNA follows: TGCAGTGCTAGTGACGGGCAGAGGGCTGAAGCTTTCTTT.

V is TRBV6-1 and J is TRBJ1-2, with D possibly TRBD1 on 6 matching bases. Germline values: CDR1 MNHNS, CDR2 SASEGT. The V and J ends lost 0 bases and 7 bases respectively, with 18 bases between them. The CDR3 has 16 residues. The CDR3 sequence: CASSEALQGRGGGYTF. In nucleotides, the CDR3 is TGTGCCAGCAGTGAAGCGCTTCAAGGCAGGGGTGGTGGCTACACCTTC.

The chain joins TRBV18 to TRBJ2-3, with a possible D match to TRBD1 (6 bases). Germline V gene sequence: CDR1 KGHSH, CDR2 LQKENI. With 4 bases removed from V and 2 bases from J, the gap between germline ends came to 13 bases. This CDR3 contains 15 residues. The CDR3 sequence: CASSQSGTPTDTQYF. DNA for the CDR3: TGTGCCAGCTCACAATCCGGGACACCCACAGATACGCAGTATTTT. The full variable domain, completed using reference TRBV18 and TRBJ2-3, is NAGVMQNPRHLVRRRGQEARLRCSPMKGHSHVYWYRQLPEEGLKFMVYLQKENIIDESGMPKERFSAEFPKEGPSILRIQQVVRGDSAAYFCASSQSGTPTDTQYFGPGTRLTVL.

The chain couples TRBV18 to TRBJ1-1; the match to TRBD1 covers 7 bases. CDR1 and CDR2 from the germline V gene are KGHSH and LQKENI. J lost 6 bases, V lost 6 bases, and 7 bases had no gene match. This CDR3 spans 13 amino acids. DNA of the CDR3: TGTGCCAGCTCCCCCAGGGGGGTCGCTGAAGCTTTCTTT. As protein: CASSPRGVAEAFF.

The CDR3 protein is CASSLARGVYNEQFF. The CDR3, as DNA: TGTGCCAGCAGCTTAGCCCGGGGAGTGTACAATGAGCAGTTCTTC. The V gene is TRBV7-2, the J gene TRBJ2-1; TRBD2 is a possible D gene (5 bases). This CDR3 is built from 15 residues. Trimming shortened V by 0 bases and J by 4 bases, and 10 bases separated the two germline ends. Germline-derived CDR1 and CDR2 are SGHTA and FQGNSA.

In DNA form, the CDR3 reads TGTGCCAGCAGTAGACAGGGACCTTCTAGCAATCAGCCCCAGCATTTT. It specifies CASSRQGPSSNQPQHF. J is TRBJ1-5 and V is TRBV2; 7 nucleotides agree with TRBD1. The CDR3 is made up of 16 amino acids. Germline CDR1 is SNHLY and CDR2 is FYNNEI. J lost 0 bases, V lost 5 bases, and 7 bases had no gene match.

The V call is TRBV19, the J call TRBJ2-5; D unresolved. The CDR3 has 15 amino acids. Trimming removed 5 bases from V and 2 bases from J, with 15 bases in between. CDR1 LNHDA and CDR2 SQIVND come from the germline V gene (reference sequence). The CDR3 DNA is TGTGCCAGTAGTCCCTCGCCTCCCAGGCAAGAGACCCAGTACTTC. Translation gives CASSPSPPRQETQYF.

This chain uses TRBV6-5 with TRBJ1-2; 8 bases are shared with TRBD1. Germline V gives CDR1 MNHEY, CDR2 SVGAGI. The V segment lost 2 bases and the J segment 3 bases; nucleotides outside the gene matches: 8. CDR3 length equals 16 residues. The CDR3, as DNA: TGTGCCAGCAGTTACATCCCTCCGGGACAGGACTATGGCTACACCTTC. Residues: CASSYIPPGQDYGYTF.

This clone was recorded once. V and J are TRBV14 and TRBJ1-1; 7 nucleotides line up with TRBD1. V gave up 5 bases and J gave up 7 bases; unmatched junction bases: 7. CDR3 size: 13 residues. Germline loops: CDR1 SGHDN, CDR2 FVKESK. Here the CDR3 DNA reads TGTGCCAGCAGCAATCTTGGGACAGATGAAGCTTTCTTT. Amino acid sequence: CASSNLGTDEAFF.

The chain joins TRBV18 to TRBJ1-1; tentatively, D is TRBD1 (5 bases). Per the germline V gene, CDR1 is KGHSH and CDR2 is LQKENI. V lost 3 bases, J lost 9 bases, and 20 bases lay in between. The CDR3 is 15 residues long. The CDR3 spells CASSPLKDTPVKAFF. The CDR3 DNA reads as TGTGCCAGCTCACCTCTCAAGGACACTCCTGTGAAAGCTTTCTTT.